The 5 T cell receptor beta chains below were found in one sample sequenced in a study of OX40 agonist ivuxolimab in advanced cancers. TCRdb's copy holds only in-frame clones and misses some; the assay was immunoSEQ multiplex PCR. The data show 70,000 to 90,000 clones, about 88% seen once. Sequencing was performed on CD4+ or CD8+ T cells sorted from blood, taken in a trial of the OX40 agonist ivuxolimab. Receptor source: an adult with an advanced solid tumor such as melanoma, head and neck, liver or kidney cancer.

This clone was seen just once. CDR3 loop: CASSLTSSYNEQFF. In DNA form, the CDR3 reads TGCGCCAGCAGCTTGACTAGCTCCTACAATGAGCAGTTCTTC. This rearrangement joins TRBV5-1 to TRBJ2-1; possible D gene TRBD2, 5 bases. The V end lost 1 base, the J end lost 0 bases, and 5 bases lay between the germline ends. The CDR3 extends over 14 amino acids. The germline V gene has CDR1 SGHRS and CDR2 YFSETQ.

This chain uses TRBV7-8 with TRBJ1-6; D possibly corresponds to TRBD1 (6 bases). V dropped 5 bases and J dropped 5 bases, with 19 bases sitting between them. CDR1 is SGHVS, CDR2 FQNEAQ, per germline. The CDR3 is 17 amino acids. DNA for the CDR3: TGTGCCAGCAGCCGGACCCAGTGGGGGCCCAATAATTCACCCCTCCACTTT. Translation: CASSRTQWGPNNSPLHF.

CDR3 sequence: CASSAQGPVTQYF. The CDR3, as DNA: TGTGCCAGCAGTGCACAGGGTCCGGTGACCCAGTACTTC. The chain links TRBV2 to TRBJ2-5; tentatively, D is TRBD1 (6 bases). CDR1 is SNHLY, CDR2 FYNNEI, per germline. The CDR3 spans 13 residues. V lost 4 bases and J lost 7, with 13 bases in between.

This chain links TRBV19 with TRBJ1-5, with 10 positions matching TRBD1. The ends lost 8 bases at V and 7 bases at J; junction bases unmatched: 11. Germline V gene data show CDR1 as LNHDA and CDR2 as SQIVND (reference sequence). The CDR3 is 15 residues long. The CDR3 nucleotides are TGTGCCAGTGGACCGGGACAGGGGAGGTGGCAGCCCCAGCATTTT. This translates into CASGPGQGRWQPQHF.

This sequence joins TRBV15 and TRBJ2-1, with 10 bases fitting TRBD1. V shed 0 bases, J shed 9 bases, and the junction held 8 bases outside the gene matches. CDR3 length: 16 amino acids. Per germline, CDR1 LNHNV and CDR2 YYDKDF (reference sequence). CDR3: CATSRDSGTGDREQFF. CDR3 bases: TGTGCCACCAGCAGAGACTCCGGGACAGGGGACCGTGAGCAGTTCTTC.